The clone carrying this T cell receptor beta chain was recorded many times. Its antigen is unknown. Germline assignment: CDR1 SGHTA and CDR2 FQGNSA. V lost 5 bases, J lost 4 bases, and 8 bases stayed unmatched. This CDR3 comprises 17 residues. The sample is drawn from a study of T cell repertoires in cytomegalovirus infection. TCRdb re-analysed the reads in MiXCR, keeping a single row per CDR3 protein. In the table there are about 440,000 distinct CDR3 sequences, around 32% of which are singletons. The study's findings and limits: Summed public TCR beta family frequency identified CMV carriers bearing the relevant HLA. In two of eight donors, the top clonotype was HLA-C-restricted CMV-specific.

This receptor was taken from a human donor in good health (CMV status not recorded). Some clones in this sample may be carry-over from other donors' samples. Source material: PBMCs. The chain links TRBV7-2 to TRBJ2-1; 13 bases line up with TRBD2. CDR3 DNA: TGTGCCAGCAGCCCCGGACCGGGACTAGCGGGGTACAATGAGCAGTTCTTC. Protein sequence: CASSPGPGLAGYNEQFF.